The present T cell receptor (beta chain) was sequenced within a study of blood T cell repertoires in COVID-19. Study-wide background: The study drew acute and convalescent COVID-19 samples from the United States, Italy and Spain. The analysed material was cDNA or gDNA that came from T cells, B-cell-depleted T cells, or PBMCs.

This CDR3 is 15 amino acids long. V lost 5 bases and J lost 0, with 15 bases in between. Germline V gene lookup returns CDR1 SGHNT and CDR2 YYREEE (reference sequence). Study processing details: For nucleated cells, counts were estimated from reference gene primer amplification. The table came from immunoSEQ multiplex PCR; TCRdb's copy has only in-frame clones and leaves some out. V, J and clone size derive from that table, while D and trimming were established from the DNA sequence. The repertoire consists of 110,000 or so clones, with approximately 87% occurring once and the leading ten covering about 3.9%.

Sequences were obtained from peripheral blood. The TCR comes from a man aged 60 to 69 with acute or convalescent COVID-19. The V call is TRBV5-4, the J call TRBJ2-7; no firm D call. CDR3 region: CASSSKARSSYEQYF. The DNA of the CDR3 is TGTGCCAGCAGTTCTAAAGCGCGAAGCTCCTACGAGCAGTACTTC.